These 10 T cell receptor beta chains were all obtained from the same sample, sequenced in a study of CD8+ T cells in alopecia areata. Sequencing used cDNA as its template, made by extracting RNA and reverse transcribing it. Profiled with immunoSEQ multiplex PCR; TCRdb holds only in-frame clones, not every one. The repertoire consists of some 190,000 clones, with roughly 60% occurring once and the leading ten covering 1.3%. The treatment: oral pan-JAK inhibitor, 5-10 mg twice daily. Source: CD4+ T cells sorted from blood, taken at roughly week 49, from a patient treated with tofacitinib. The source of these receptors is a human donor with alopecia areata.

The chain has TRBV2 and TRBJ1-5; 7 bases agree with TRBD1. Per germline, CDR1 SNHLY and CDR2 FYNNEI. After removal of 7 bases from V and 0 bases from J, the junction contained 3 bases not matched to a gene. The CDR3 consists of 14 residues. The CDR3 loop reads CASTNRGSNQPQHF. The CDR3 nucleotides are TGTGCCAGCACGAACAGGGGTAGCAATCAGCCCCAGCATTTT.

The CDR3 region is CSVAGRQAYEQYF. In nucleotides, the CDR3 is TGCAGCGTCGCAGGACGGCAGGCCTACGAGCAGTACTTC. The V gene is TRBV29-1, the J gene TRBJ2-7; no reliable D call. This CDR3 is 13 amino acids long. Trimming stripped 6 bases from V and 2 bases from J, with 14 bases between. Germline V gene lookup returns CDR1 SQVTM and CDR2 ANQGSEA.

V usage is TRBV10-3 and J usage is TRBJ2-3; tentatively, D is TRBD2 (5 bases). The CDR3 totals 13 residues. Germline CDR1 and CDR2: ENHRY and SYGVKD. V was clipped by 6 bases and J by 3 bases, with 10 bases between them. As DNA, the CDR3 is TGTGCCATCAGGGGAGCGGAAACAGATACGCAGTATTTT. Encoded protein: CAIRGAETDTQYF.

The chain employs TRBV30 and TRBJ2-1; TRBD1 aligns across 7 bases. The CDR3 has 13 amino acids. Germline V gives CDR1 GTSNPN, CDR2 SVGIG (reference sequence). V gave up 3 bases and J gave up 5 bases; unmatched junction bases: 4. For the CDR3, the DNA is TGTGCCTGGAGGTGGACAGGAAACAATGAGCAGTTCTTC. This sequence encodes CAWRWTGNNEQFF.

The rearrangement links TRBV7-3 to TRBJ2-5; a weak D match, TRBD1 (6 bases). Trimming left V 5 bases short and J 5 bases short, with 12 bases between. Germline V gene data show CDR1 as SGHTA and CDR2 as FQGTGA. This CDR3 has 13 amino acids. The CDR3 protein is CASSTGFRETQYF. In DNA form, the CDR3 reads TGTGCCAGCAGCACAGGGTTTCGGGAGACCCAGTACTTC. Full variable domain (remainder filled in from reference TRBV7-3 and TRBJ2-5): GAGVSQTPSNKVTEKGKYVELRCDPISGHTALYWYRQSLGQGPEFLIYFQGTGAADDSGLPNDRFFAVRPEGSVSTLKIQRTERGDSAVYLCASSTGFRETQYFGPGTRLLVL.

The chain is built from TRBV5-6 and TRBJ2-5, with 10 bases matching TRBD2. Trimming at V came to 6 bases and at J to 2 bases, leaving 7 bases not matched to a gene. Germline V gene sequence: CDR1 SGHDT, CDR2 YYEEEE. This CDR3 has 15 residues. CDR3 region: CASIRGSGGQETQYF. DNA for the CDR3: TGTGCCAGCATCAGGGGTAGCGGGGGGCAAGAGACCCAGTACTTC. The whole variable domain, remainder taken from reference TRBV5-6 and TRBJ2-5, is DAGVTQSPTHLIKTRGQQVTLRCSPKSGHDTVSWYQQALGQGPQFIFQYYEEEERQRGNFPDRFSGHQFPNYSSELNVNALLLGDSALYLCASIRGSGGQETQYFGPGTRLLVL.

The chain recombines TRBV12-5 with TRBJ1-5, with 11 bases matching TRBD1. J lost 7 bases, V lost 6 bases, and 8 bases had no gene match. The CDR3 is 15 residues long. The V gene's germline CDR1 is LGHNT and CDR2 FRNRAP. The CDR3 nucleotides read TGTGCTAGTGGCTCCGGACAGGGGGCAGGACAGCCCCAGCATTTT. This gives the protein CASGSGQGAGQPQHF.

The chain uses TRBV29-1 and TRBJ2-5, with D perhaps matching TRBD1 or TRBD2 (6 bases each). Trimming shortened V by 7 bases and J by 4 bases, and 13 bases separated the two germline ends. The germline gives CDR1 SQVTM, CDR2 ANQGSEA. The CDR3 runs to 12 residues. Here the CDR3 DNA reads TGCAGCGGTTGGGGGGCCGGAGAGACCCAGTACTTC. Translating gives CSGWGAGETQYF. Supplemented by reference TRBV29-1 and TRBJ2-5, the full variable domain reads SAVISQKPSRDICQRGTSLTIQCQVDSQVTMMFWYRQQPGQSLTLIATANQGSEATYESGFVIDKFPISRPNLTFSTLTVSNMSPEDSSIYLCSGWGAGETQYFGPGTRLLVL.

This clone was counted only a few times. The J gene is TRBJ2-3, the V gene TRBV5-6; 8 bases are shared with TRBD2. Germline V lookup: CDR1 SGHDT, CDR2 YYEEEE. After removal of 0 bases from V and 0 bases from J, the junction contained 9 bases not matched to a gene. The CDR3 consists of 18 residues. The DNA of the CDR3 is TGTGCCAGCAGCTTGGTTGGCGGGGGGCTAACTAGCACAGATACGCAGTATTTT. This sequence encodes CASSLVGGGLTSTDTQYF. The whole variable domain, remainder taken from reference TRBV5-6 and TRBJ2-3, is DAGVTQSPTHLIKTRGQQVTLRCSPKSGHDTVSWYQQALGQGPQFIFQYYEEEERQRGNFPDRFSGHQFPNYSSELNVNALLLGDSALYLCASSLVGGGLTSTDTQYFGPGTRLTVL.

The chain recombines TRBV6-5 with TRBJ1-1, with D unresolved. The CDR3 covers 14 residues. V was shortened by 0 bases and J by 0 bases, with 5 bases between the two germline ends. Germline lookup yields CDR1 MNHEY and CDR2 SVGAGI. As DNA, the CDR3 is TGTGCCAGCAGTTACTCGAGGCTGAACACTGAAGCTTTCTTT. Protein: CASSYSRLNTEAFF.